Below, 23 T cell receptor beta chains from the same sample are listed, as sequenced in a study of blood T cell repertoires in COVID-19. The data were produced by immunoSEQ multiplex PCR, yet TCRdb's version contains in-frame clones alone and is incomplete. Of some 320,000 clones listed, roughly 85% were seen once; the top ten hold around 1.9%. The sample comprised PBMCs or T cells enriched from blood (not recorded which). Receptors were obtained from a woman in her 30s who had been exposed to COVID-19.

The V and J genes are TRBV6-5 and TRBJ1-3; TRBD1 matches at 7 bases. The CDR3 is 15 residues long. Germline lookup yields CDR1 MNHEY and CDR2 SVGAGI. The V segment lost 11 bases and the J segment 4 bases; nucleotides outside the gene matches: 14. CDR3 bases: TGTGCCTGCGGGCCGGCGGGGACAGTAGGAAACACCATATATTTT. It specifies CACGPAGTVGNTIYF.

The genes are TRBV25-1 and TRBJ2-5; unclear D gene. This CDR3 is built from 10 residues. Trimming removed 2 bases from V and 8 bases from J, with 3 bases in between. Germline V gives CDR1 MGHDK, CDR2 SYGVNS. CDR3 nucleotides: TGTGCCAGCAGTGAAATAACCCAGTACTTC. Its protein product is CASSEITQYF.

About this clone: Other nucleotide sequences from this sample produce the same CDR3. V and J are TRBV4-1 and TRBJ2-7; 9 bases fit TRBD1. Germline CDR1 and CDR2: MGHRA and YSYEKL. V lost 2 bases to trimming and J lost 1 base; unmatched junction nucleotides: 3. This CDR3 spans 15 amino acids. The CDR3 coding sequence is TGCGCCAGCAGCCAAACGGGACAGGGTTCCTACGAGCAGTACTTC. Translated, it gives CASSQTGQGSYEQYF.

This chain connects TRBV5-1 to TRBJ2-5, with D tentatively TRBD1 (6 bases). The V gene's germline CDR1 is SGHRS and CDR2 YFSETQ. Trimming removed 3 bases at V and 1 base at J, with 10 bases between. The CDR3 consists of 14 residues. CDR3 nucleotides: TGCGCCAGCAGCTACAGGGCGCCCCAAGAGACCCAGTACTTC. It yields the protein CASSYRAPQETQYF.

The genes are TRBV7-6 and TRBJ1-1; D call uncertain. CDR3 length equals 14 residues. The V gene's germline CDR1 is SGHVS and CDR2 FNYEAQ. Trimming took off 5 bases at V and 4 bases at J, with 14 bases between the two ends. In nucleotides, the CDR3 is TGTGCCAGCAGCCCCCAACAGAAGACCACTGAAGCTTTCTTT. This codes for CASSPQQKTTEAFF.

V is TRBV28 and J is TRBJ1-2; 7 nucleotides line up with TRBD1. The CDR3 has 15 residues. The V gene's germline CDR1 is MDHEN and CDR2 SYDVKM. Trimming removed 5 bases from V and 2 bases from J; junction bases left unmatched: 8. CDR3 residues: CASSLQSTGNYGYTF. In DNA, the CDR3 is TGTGCCAGCAGTCTCCAATCGACAGGGAACTATGGCTACACCTTC.

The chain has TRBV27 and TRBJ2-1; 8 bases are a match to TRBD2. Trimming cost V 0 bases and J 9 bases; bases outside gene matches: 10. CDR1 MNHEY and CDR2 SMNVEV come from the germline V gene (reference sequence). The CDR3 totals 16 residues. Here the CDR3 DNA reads TGTGCCAGCAGTTTATCGTCGATAGCGGGACCTGGTGAGCAGTTCTTC. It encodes CASSLSSIAGPGEQFF.

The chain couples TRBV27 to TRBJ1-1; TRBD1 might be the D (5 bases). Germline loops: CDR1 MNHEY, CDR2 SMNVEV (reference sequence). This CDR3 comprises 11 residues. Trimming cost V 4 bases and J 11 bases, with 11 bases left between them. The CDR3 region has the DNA TGTGCCAGCAGTTCCAGGGATTCGGCTTTCTTT. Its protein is CASSSRDSAFF.

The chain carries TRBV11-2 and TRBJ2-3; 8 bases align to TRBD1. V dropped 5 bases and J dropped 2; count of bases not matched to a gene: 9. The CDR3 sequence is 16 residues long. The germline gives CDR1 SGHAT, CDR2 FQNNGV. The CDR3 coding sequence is TGTGCCAGCAGCGAGAGACAGGGGCACCCCACAGATACGCAGTATTTT. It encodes CASSERQGHPTDTQYF. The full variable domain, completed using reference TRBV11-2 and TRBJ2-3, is EAGVAQSPRYKIIEKRQSVAFWCNPISGHATLYWYQQILGQGPKLLIQFQNNGVVDDSQLPKDRFSAERLKGVDSTLKIQPAKLEDSAVYLCASSERQGHPTDTQYFGPGTRLTVL.

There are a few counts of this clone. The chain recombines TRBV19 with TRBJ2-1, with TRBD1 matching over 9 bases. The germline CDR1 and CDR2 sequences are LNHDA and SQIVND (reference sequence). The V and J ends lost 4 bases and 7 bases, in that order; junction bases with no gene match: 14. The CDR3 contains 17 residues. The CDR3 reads CASSTGYRDRVRNEQFF. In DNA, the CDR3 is TGTGCCAGTAGTACCGGTTACCGGGACAGGGTAAGGAATGAGCAGTTCTTC.

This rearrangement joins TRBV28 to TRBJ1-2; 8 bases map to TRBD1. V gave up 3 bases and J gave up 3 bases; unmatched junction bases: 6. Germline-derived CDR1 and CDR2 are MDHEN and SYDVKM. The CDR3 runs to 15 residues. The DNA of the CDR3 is TGTGCCAGCAGTTTCCCAGAGACAGGGGACTATGGCTACACCTTC. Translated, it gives CASSFPETGDYGYTF.

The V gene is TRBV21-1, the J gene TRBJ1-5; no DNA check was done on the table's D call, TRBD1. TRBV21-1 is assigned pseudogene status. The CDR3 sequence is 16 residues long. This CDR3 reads CASSTPGTESLQPQHF. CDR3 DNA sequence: TGTGCCAGCAGCACCCCCGGGACAGAGTCTTTACAGCCCCAGCATTTT.

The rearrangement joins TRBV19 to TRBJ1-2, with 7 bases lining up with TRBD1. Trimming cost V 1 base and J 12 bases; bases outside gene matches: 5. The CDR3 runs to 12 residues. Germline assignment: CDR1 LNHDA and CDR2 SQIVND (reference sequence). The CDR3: CASSIGDSPHTF. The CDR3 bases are TGTGCCAGTAGTATAGGGGACAGCCCTCACACCTTC.

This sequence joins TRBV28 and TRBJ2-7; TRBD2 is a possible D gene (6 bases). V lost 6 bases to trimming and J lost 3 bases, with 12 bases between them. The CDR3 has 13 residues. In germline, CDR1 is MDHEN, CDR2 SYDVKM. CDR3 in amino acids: CASSPPGLYEQYF. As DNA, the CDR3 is TGTGCCAGCAGCCCACCGGGACTCTACGAGCAGTACTTC.

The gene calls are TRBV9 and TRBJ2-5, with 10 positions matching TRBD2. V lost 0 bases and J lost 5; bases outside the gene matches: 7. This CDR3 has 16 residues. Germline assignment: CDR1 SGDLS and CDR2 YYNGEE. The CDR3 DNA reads TGTGCCAGCAGCGTAGGGGCTAGCGGGAGTTATGAGACCCAGTACTTC. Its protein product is CASSVGASGSYETQYF. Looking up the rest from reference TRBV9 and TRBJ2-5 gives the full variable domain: DSGVTQTPKHLITATGQRVTLRCSPRSGDLSVYWYQQSLDQGLQFLIQYYNGEERAKGNILERFSAQQFPDLHSELNLSSLELGDSALYFCASSVGASGSYETQYFGPGTRLLVL.

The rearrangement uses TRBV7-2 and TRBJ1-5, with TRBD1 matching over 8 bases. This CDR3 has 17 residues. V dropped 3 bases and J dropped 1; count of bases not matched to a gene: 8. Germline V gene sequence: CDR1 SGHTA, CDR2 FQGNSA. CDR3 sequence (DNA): TGTGCCAGCAGCTTTTCCGGTGGACAGGGAAGCAATCAGCCCCAGCATTTT. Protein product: CASSFSGGQGSNQPQHF.

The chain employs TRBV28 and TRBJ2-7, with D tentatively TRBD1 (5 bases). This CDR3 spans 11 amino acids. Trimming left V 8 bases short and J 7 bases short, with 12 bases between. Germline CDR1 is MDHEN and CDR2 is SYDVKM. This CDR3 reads CASWGETEQYF. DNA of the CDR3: TGTGCCAGCTGGGGCGAGACGGAGCAGTACTTC.

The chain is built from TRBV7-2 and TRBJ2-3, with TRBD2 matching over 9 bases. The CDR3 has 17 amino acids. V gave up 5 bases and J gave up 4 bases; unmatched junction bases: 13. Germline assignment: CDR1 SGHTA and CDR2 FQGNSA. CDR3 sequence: CASSPRGGLAESDTQYF. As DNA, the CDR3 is TGTGCCAGCAGCCCGAGGGGGGGACTAGCTGAGTCAGATACGCAGTATTTT.

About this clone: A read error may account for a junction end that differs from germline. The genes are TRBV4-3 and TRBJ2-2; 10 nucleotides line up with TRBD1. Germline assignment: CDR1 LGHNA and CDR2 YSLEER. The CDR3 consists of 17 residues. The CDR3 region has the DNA TGCGCCAGCAGCCACTATATGGGACAGGGGAACGCCGGGGAGCTGTTTTTT. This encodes CASSHYMGQGNAGELFF.

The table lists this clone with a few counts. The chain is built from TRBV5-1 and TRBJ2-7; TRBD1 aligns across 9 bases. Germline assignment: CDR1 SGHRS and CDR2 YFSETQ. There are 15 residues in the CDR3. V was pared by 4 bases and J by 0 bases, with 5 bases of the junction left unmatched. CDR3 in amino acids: CASSPGTGISYEQYF. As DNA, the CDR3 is TGCGCCAGCAGCCCCGGGACAGGGATCTCCTACGAGCAGTACTTC.

As DNA, the CDR3 is TGTGCCAGCACCGAACCCTGGCAGGTTCCGCATGGCTACACCTTC. Amino acid sequence: CASTEPWQVPHGYTF. The chain recombines TRBV6-5 with TRBJ1-2; D gene ambiguous. There are 15 residues in the CDR3. Germline CDR1 is MNHEY and CDR2 is SVGAGI. Trimming removed 7 bases at V and 6 bases at J, with 21 bases between.

The CDR3 DNA sequence: TGTGCCAGCAGTGGCTCTAGCGGGAGGGCCCAGACCCAGTACTTC. It codes for CASSGSSGRAQTQYF. The V gene is TRBV7-9, the J gene TRBJ2-5; 12 bases line up with TRBD2. V shed 6 bases and J 6 bases; nucleotides not matched to a gene: 8. The V gene's germline CDR1 is SEHNR and CDR2 FQNEAQ (reference sequence). The length of the CDR3 is 15 residues.

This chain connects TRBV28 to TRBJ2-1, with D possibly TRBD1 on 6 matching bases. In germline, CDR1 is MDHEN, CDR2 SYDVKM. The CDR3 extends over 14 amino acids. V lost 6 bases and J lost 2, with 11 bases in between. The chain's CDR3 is CASSWGRTYNEQFF. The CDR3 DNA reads TGTGCCAGCAGCTGGGGGCGGACCTACAATGAGCAGTTCTTC.